Listed below are T cell receptor beta chains from one sample, sequenced in a study of blood T cells in healthy people across ages. MiXCR, applied by TCRdb to the 5' RACE reads, yields one record per CDR3 protein. This sample carries about 1.1 million distinct CDR3 sequences, less than 45% of them seen once, and the ten largest clones take around 14%. The material sequenced was blood. These receptors originate from a man younger than 35 in good health. Each CDR3 is given with its conserved first and last residue. Fields, in order: V gene, D gene, J gene, clone size, CDR3 protein, CDR3 DNA. The D gene is left open where the match is weak. Size values are once, few and many counts, or a class for expanded clones, and some rows have none.

v_call: TRBV12-3/TRBV12-4
d_call: .
j_call: TRBJ2-7
clone_size: .
cdr3_aa: CASSSGLLAYEQYF
cdr3_nt: TGTGCCAGCAGCTCCGGATTGCTCGCCTACGAGCAGTACTTC

v_call: TRBV25-1
d_call: .
j_call: TRBJ1-1
clone_size: .
cdr3_aa: CANTPFGADEAFF
cdr3_nt: TGTGCCAACACCCCTTTCGGGGCTGATGAAGCTTTCTTT

v_call: TRBV27
d_call: TRBD1
j_call: TRBJ2-7
clone_size: .
cdr3_aa: CASSARTGRHEQYF
cdr3_nt: TGTGCCAGCAGTGCGAGGACAGGGAGACACGAGCAGTACTTC

v_call: TRBV10-3
d_call: .
j_call: TRBJ1-2
clone_size: few
cdr3_aa: CAVTGQGNGYTF
cdr3_nt: TGTGCCGTCACGGGGCAAGGGAATGGCTACACCTTC

v_call: TRBV6-1
d_call: TRBD1
j_call: TRBJ2-3
clone_size: .
cdr3_aa: CASSRGLFTDTQYF
cdr3_nt: TGTGCCAGCAGCAGGGGGCTCTTCACAGATACGCAGTATTTT

v_call: TRBV11-1
d_call: .
j_call: TRBJ1-1
clone_size: .
cdr3_aa: CASSLEMGTEAFF
cdr3_nt: TGTGCCAGCAGCTTAGAAATGGGAACTGAAGCTTTCTTT

v_call: TRBV5-5
d_call: .
j_call: TRBJ1-2
clone_size: .
cdr3_aa: CASSQETLNYGYTF
cdr3_nt: TGTGCCAGCAGCCAAGAGACCTTAAACTATGGCTACACCTTC

v_call: TRBV4-1
d_call: .
j_call: TRBJ2-6
clone_size: .
cdr3_aa: CASRHPGANVLTF
cdr3_nt: TGCGCCAGCCGACATCCTGGGGCCAACGTCCTGACTTTC

v_call: TRBV20-1
d_call: .
j_call: TRBJ2-2
clone_size: .
cdr3_aa: CSAREGRGRRGELFF
cdr3_nt: TGCAGTGCTAGAGAGGGCAGGGGCCGTCGGGGGGAGCTGTTTTTT

v_call: TRBV12-3/TRBV12-4
d_call: .
j_call: TRBJ2-7
clone_size: .
cdr3_aa: CASSRINSYEQYF
cdr3_nt: TGTGCCAGCAGCAGAATTAATTCCTACGAGCAGTACTTC

v_call: TRBV7-2
d_call: TRBD2
j_call: TRBJ2-2
clone_size: .
cdr3_aa: CASTAKSRGVPGELFF
cdr3_nt: TGTGCCAGCACCGCAAAATCGCGGGGGGTCCCGGGGGAGCTGTTTTTT

v_call: TRBV28
d_call: TRBD2
j_call: TRBJ2-2
clone_size: .
cdr3_aa: CASSLTSGNTGELFF
cdr3_nt: TGTGCCAGCAGTTTGACTAGCGGGAACACCGGGGAGCTGTTTTTT

v_call: TRBV10-3
d_call: .
j_call: TRBJ2-7
clone_size: .
cdr3_aa: CAIRADREVYEQYF
cdr3_nt: TGTGCCATCAGAGCCGACAGGGAGGTTTACGAGCAGTACTTC

v_call: TRBV11-2
d_call: .
j_call: TRBJ1-5
clone_size: few
cdr3_aa: CASSGKGGQPQHF
cdr3_nt: TGTGCCAGCAGCGGAAAGGGGGGGCAGCCCCAGCATTTT

v_call: TRBV3-1
d_call: TRBD2
j_call: TRBJ2-1
clone_size: few
cdr3_aa: CASSQDTGGAYNEQFF
cdr3_nt: TGTGCCAGCAGCCAAGATACGGGGGGGGCCTACAATGAGCAGTTCTTC

v_call: TRBV5-1
d_call: .
j_call: TRBJ2-3
clone_size: .
cdr3_aa: CASRVGWAKDSDTQYF
cdr3_nt: TGCGCCAGCAGAGTCGGTTGGGCGAAGGATTCAGATACGCAGTATTTT

v_call: TRBV2
d_call: .
j_call: TRBJ1-2
clone_size: few
cdr3_aa: CASTGRRPPSNYGYTF
cdr3_nt: TGTGCCAGCACCGGACGGCGACCCCCGTCTAACTATGGCTACACCTTC

v_call: TRBV10-3
d_call: TRBD1
j_call: TRBJ1-2
clone_size: .
cdr3_aa: CAIMPAGGNYGYTF
cdr3_nt: TGTGCCATCATGCCGGCAGGGGGCAACTATGGCTACACCTTC

v_call: TRBV5-1
d_call: .
j_call: TRBJ2-1
clone_size: .
cdr3_aa: CASSIVGGVGEQFF
cdr3_nt: TGCGCCAGCAGCATCGTCGGTGGTGTGGGTGAGCAGTTCTTC

v_call: TRBV4-1
d_call: .
j_call: TRBJ1-4
clone_size: .
cdr3_aa: CASSRGEEGHEKLFF
cdr3_nt: TGCGCCAGCAGCCGTGGCGAGGAGGGGCATGAAAAACTGTTTTTT

v_call: TRBV6-5
d_call: .
j_call: TRBJ2-2
clone_size: .
cdr3_aa: CASSYGGSGGELFF
cdr3_nt: TGTGCCAGCAGTTACGGAGGGAGTGGCGGGGAGCTGTTTTTT

v_call: TRBV25-1
d_call: .
j_call: TRBJ1-2
clone_size: few
cdr3_aa: CASRIYGYTF
cdr3_nt: TGTGCCAGCAGGATCTATGGCTACACCTTC

v_call: TRBV28
d_call: .
j_call: TRBJ1-4
clone_size: .
cdr3_aa: CASSSPIPPGPDEKLFF
cdr3_nt: TGTGCCAGCAGCTCCCCCATCCCCCCGGGGCCAGATGAAAAACTGTTTTTT

v_call: TRBV7-9
d_call: .
j_call: TRBJ1-5
clone_size: few
cdr3_aa: CASSSDTSNQPQHF
cdr3_nt: TGTGCCAGCAGCTCGGACACGAGCAATCAGCCCCAGCATTTT

v_call: TRBV20-1
d_call: .
j_call: TRBJ1-2
clone_size: few
cdr3_aa: CSANPLGDNYGYTF
cdr3_nt: TGCAGTGCGAATCCTTTGGGCGATAACTATGGCTACACCTTC

v_call: TRBV7-3
d_call: .
j_call: TRBJ2-5
clone_size: few
cdr3_aa: CASSFFGIQETQYF
cdr3_nt: TGTGCCAGCAGCTTTTTCGGCATACAAGAGACCCAGTACTTC

v_call: TRBV10-3
d_call: .
j_call: TRBJ1-5
clone_size: .
cdr3_aa: CAIEGLDQPQHF
cdr3_nt: TGTGCCATCGAGGGGCTTGATCAGCCCCAGCATTTT

v_call: TRBV15
d_call: .
j_call: TRBJ1-1
clone_size: few
cdr3_aa: CATSRSFATEAFF
cdr3_nt: TGTGCCACCAGCAGATCATTCGCTACTGAAGCTTTCTTT

v_call: TRBV6-5
d_call: .
j_call: TRBJ2-1
clone_size: .
cdr3_aa: CATKTNQGYNEQFF
cdr3_nt: TGTGCCACCAAGACCAATCAGGGGTACAATGAGCAGTTCTTC

v_call: TRBV20-1
d_call: .
j_call: TRBJ1-5
clone_size: few
cdr3_aa: CSARTGWGNQPQHF
cdr3_nt: TGCAGTGCTCGAACAGGGTGGGGCAATCAGCCCCAGCATTTT

v_call: TRBV20-1
d_call: TRBD1
j_call: TRBJ2-4
clone_size: few
cdr3_aa: CSARATTGGMINIQYF
cdr3_nt: TGCAGTGCTAGAGCCACGACAGGGGGCATGATTAACATTCAGTACTTC

v_call: TRBV20-1
d_call: .
j_call: TRBJ2-7
clone_size: .
cdr3_aa: CSAGPAGGDEQYF
cdr3_nt: TGCAGTGCTGGTCCAGCAGGTGGGGACGAGCAGTACTTC

v_call: TRBV9
d_call: TRBD2
j_call: TRBJ2-3
clone_size: few
cdr3_aa: CASSEGRLAVTDTQYF
cdr3_nt: TGTGCCAGCAGCGAGGGAAGACTAGCGGTCACAGATACGCAGTATTTT

v_call: TRBV15
d_call: TRBD1
j_call: TRBJ1-5
clone_size: many
cdr3_aa: CATSRDLAGQKYSNQPQHF
cdr3_nt: TGTGCCACCAGCAGAGATTTAGCGGGACAGAAATATAGCAATCAGCCCCAGCATTTT

v_call: TRBV6-5
d_call: TRBD1
j_call: TRBJ2-2
clone_size: .
cdr3_aa: CASSYGRGKTGELFF
cdr3_nt: TGTGCCAGCAGTTACGGCAGGGGGAAGACCGGGGAGCTGTTTTTT

v_call: TRBV3-1
d_call: TRBD2
j_call: TRBJ2-5
clone_size: .
cdr3_aa: CASSPGLAGRQETQYF
cdr3_nt: TGTGCCAGCAGCCCCGGGCTAGCGGGGCGACAAGAGACCCAGTACTTC

v_call: TRBV6-1
d_call: .
j_call: TRBJ2-5
clone_size: .
cdr3_aa: CASSEDGRENGNQETQYF
cdr3_nt: TGTGCCAGCAGTGAGGATGGACGGGAAAATGGGAACCAAGAGACCCAGTACTTC

v_call: TRBV20-1
d_call: .
j_call: TRBJ1-5
clone_size: .
cdr3_aa: CSAQGGYSNQPQHF
cdr3_nt: TGCAGTGCGCAGGGCGGGTATAGCAATCAGCCCCAGCATTTT

v_call: TRBV7-2
d_call: .
j_call: TRBJ2-5
clone_size: few
cdr3_aa: CASSPRVVAGTQYF
cdr3_nt: TGTGCCAGCAGCCCAAGGGTCGTGGCGGGGACCCAGTACTTC

v_call: TRBV4-3
d_call: .
j_call: TRBJ1-1
clone_size: .
cdr3_aa: CASSQVEGVNTEAFF
cdr3_nt: TGCGCCAGCAGCCAAGTCGAGGGAGTGAACACTGAAGCTTTCTTT

v_call: TRBV6-2/TRBV6-3
d_call: .
j_call: TRBJ2-1
clone_size: .
cdr3_aa: CASSYGQIEQFF
cdr3_nt: TGTGCCAGCAGTTACGGGCAGATTGAGCAGTTCTTC

v_call: TRBV30
d_call: .
j_call: TRBJ1-2
clone_size: few
cdr3_aa: CAWSVSLPWGRTTYGYTF
cdr3_nt: TGTGCCTGGAGTGTAAGTCTGCCTTGGGGCAGGACCACTTATGGCTACACCTTC

v_call: TRBV10-3
d_call: .
j_call: TRBJ1-1
clone_size: .
cdr3_aa: CAIQGPGGAFF
cdr3_nt: TGTGCCATCCAGGGGCCGGGTGGAGCTTTCTTT